This entry concerns a single TCR beta chain. Antigen: not known. This may stem from a read error, because a much larger clone lies one nucleotide away. The sample is drawn from a study of prognosis after radiotherapy for stage I lung cancer. Amplification of the TCR beta CDR3 (from genomic DNA) was done by two-round multiplex PCR. Primers targeting each individual TRBV and TRBJ gene were applied in first-round PCR. Using its own MiXCR run on the multiplex PCR reads, TCRdb lists one record per CDR3 protein. Of roughly 25,000 distinct CDR3 sequences in the sample, about half were seen once. Without prior chemotherapy, radiotherapy or other malignancies, every patient was node-negative by CT and PET/CT. Blood draws of 5 to 6.5 milliliters of peripheral blood occurred at each of two time points. General study results and limits: Patients who developed distant metastases had lower Shannon entropy after stereotactic body radiation therapy.

The germline CDR1 and CDR2 sequences are LNHDA and SQIVND (reference sequence). The CDR3 is 19 amino acids. The J segment lost 0 bases and the V segment lost 4 bases, leaving 16 bases of the junction unmatched. The receptor was isolated from a donor at least 50 years old with non-small cell lung cancer. This chain links TRBV19 with TRBJ2-7, with 9 positions matching TRBD2. Specimen: PBMCs, collected before or after stereotactic body radiation therapy (not recorded which). For the CDR3, the DNA is TGTGCCAGTAGTAAGGGGTGTGCTAGCGGGATGAAGAGCTCCTACGAGCAGTACTTC. This translates into CASSKGCASGMKSSYEQYF.